The entry that follows covers one T cell receptor (beta chain) sequence. As yet, its antigen is unknown. Amplification of TCR beta CDR3 regions was performed using RNA transcripts as template. The HTBI set primed first-round TCR CDR3 RT-PCR. MiXCR, applied by TCRdb to the multiplex PCR reads, yields one record per CDR3 protein. The sample has under 400,000 distinct CDR3 sequences, more than 11% seen once; the top ten hold approximately 10%. These data belong to a study of T cells in Graves' hyperthyroidism and ophthalmopathy. Findings and caveats of the study: A 13 V-J model separated ophthalmopathy from stable hyperthyroidism.

PBMCs stemmed from around 10 ml fresh peripheral blood. The origin of this receptor is a woman aged 55 to 70 with Graves' hyperthyroidism. Sequenced material: blood.

CDR3 nucleotides: TGCGCCAGCAGCTTGGGACTAGCGGGGAGTGAGGAGACCCAGTACTTC. It is translated as CASSLGLAGSEETQYF. The V call is TRBV5-1, the J call TRBJ2-5; the match to TRBD2 covers 11 bases. The CDR3 covers 16 residues. The germline V gene has CDR1 SGHRS and CDR2 YFSETQ. The V gene end was trimmed by 0 bases and the J gene end by 5 bases; junction bases not matched to a gene: 6.